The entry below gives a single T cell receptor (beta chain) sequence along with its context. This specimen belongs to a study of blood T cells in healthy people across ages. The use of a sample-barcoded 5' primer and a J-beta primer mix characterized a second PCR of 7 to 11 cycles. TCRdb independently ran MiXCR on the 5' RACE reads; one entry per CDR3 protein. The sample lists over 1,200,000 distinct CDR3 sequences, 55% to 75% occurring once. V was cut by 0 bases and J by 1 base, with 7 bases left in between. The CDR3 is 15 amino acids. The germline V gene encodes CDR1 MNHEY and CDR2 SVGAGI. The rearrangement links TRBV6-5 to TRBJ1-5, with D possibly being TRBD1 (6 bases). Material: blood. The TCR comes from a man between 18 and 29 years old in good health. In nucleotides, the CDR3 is TGTGCCAGCAGTTACTCAGGGGGAAGCAATCAGCCCCAGCATTTT. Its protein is CASSYSGGSNQPQHF.